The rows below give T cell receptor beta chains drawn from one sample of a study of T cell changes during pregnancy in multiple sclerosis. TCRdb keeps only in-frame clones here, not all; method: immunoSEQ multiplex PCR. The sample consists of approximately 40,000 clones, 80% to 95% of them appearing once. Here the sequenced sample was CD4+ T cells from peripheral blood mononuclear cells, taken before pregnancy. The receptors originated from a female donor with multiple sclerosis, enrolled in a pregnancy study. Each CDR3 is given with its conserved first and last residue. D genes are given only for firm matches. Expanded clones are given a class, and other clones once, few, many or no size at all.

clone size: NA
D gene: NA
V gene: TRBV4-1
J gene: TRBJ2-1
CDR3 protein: CASSQGGGSNEQFF
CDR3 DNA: TGCGCCAGCAGCCAAGGGGGGGGCAGCAATGAGCAGTTCTTC

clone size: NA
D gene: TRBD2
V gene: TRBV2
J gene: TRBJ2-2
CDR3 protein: CASRGLAGGAGELFF
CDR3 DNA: TGTGCCAGCAGAGGACTAGCGGGAGGCGCCGGGGAGCTGTTTTTT

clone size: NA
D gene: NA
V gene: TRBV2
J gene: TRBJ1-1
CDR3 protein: CASSVLIGVVAFF
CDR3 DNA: TGTGCCAGCAGTGTTCTAATAGGGGTAGTGGCTTTCTTT

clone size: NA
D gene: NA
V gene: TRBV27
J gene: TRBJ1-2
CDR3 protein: CATRQVQDYGYTF
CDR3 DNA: TGTGCCACGAGACAGGTTCAGGACTATGGCTACACCTTC

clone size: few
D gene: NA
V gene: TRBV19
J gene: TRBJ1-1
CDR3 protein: CASSTPGRGMNTEAFF
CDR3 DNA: TGTGCCAGTAGTACCCCCGGGCGGGGCATGAACACTGAAGCTTTCTTT

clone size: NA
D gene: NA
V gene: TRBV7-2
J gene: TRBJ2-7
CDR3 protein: CASSDDRRPSYEQYF
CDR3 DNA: TGTGCCAGCAGCGATGACAGGAGGCCTTCCTACGAGCAGTACTTC

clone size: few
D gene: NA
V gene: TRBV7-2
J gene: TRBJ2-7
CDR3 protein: CASSPHGTSEQYF
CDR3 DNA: TGTGCCAGCAGCCCACATGGGACAAGCGAGCAGTACTTC

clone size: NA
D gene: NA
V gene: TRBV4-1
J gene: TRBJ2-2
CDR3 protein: CASSQVSRNTGELFF
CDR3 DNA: TGCGCCAGCAGCCAAGTCTCTAGGAACACCGGGGAGCTGTTTTTT

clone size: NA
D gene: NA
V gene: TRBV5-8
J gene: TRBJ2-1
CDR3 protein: CASSLALRSEQFF
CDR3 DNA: TGTGCCAGCAGCTTGGCGTTAAGGAGTGAGCAGTTCTTC

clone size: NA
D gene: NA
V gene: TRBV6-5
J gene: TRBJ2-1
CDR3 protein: CASSGRDWVYNEQFF
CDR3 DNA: TGTGCCAGCAGCGGCCGGGACTGGGTATACAATGAGCAGTTCTTC